The clone carrying this T cell receptor beta chain was recorded a few times. No antigen is known for it. This CDR3 is 16 amino acids long. The germline V gene has CDR1 SGHDT and CDR2 YYEEEE. With V trimmed by 4 bases and J by 7 bases, 17 bases remained unmatched. The data were taken from a study of spatial heterogeneity in lung cancer. Study-wide background: On average, each unique TCR and UMI combination appeared more than ten times in raw reads.

The time point is: sample taken at primary tumor resection. Material for sequencing was whole RNA from tumor, nontumor lung or frozen PBMC, left unsorted. Some 72 TRACERx patients with early, untreated non-small cell lung cancer donated samples. TCRdb reprocessed the 5' RACE reads via MiXCR and lists one record per CDR3 protein. Of tens of thousands of distinct CDR3 sequences listed, over 8.5% were seen once; the top ten hold around 7%. General study points: Whereas they appeared in blood less at follow-up, ubiquitous expanded tumor TCRs appeared there more at resection.

The rearrangement uses TRBV5-6 and TRBJ2-7, with 7 bases matching TRBD1. This receptor was taken from a male donor with early-stage non-small cell lung cancer. This sample comprised PBMCs, obtained at surgery. In DNA form, the CDR3 reads TGTGCCAGCAGCGCGTCACTACAGGGGTATTATGGAGAGCAGTACTTC. Its protein is CASSASLQGYYGEQYF. Combining the CDR3 with reference TRBV5-6 and TRBJ2-7 gives the whole variable domain DAGVTQSPTHLIKTRGQQVTLRCSPKSGHDTVSWYQQALGQGPQFIFQYYEEEERQRGNFPDRFSGHQFPNYSSELNVNALLLGDSALYLCASSASLQGYYGEQYFGPGTRLTVT.